Shown below are 23 T cell receptor beta chains from a single sample sequenced in a study of T cell responses to AZD1222 COVID-19 vaccine. Assay: immunoSEQ multiplex PCR; the TCRdb copy retains only in-frame clones and omits some. The sample includes some 150,000 clones, about 88% of them seen just once. The sequences come from peripheral blood, collected on day 0 of AZD1222 vaccination. These TCRs come from an adult in good health.

The chain is built from TRBV29-1 and TRBJ2-2, with D possibly TRBD1 on 5 matching bases. CDR3 length: 13 amino acids. Trimming removed 4 bases from V and 6 bases from J, with 12 bases in between. Germline assignment: CDR1 SQVTM and CDR2 ANQGSEA. CDR3 region: CSVGPGSPGELFF. The CDR3 bases are TGCAGCGTTGGCCCAGGGTCCCCCGGGGAGCTGTTTTTT.

This clone was counted a single time. The genes are TRBV28 and TRBJ2-1, with 9 positions matching TRBD2. The CDR3 contains 15 residues. Germline loops: CDR1 MDHEN, CDR2 SYDVKM. Trimming cost V 5 bases and J 4 bases; bases outside gene matches: 6. This CDR3 reads CASSLTSGPYNEQFF. In nucleotides, the CDR3 is TGTGCCAGCAGTCTGACTAGCGGCCCTTACAATGAGCAGTTCTTC.

This chain uses TRBV29-1 with TRBJ1-5; D possibly corresponds to TRBD1 (6 bases). V dropped 7 bases and J dropped 2 bases, with 18 bases sitting between them. Per the germline V gene, CDR1 is SQVTM and CDR2 is ANQGSEA. This CDR3 is built from 15 residues. This CDR3 reads CSALGAGAGNQPQHF. CDR3 bases: TGCAGCGCTCTGGGGGCAGGGGCCGGCAATCAGCCCCAGCATTTT.

The gene calls are TRBV7-3 and TRBJ2-1, with D maybe TRBD2 (5 bases). The germline V gene has CDR1 SGHTA and CDR2 FQGTGA. V shed 6 bases and J shed 7 bases, with 19 bases lying between them. This CDR3 has 15 amino acids. CDR3 loop: CASSFGPSSENEQFF. Written as DNA, the CDR3 is TGTGCCAGCAGTTTTGGGCCTAGCTCGGAGAATGAGCAGTTCTTC.

V gene TRBV19 combines with J gene TRBJ1-2; D not resolved. V shed 3 bases and J shed 2 bases, with 7 bases lying between them. The germline CDR1 and CDR2 sequences are LNHDA and SQIVND (reference sequence). The CDR3 is made up of 13 amino acids. CDR3 sequence reads: CASSIDTNYGYTF. The CDR3 DNA is TGTGCCAGTAGTATCGACACAAACTATGGCTACACCTTC.

The chain carries TRBV12-3 or TRBV12-4 and TRBJ2-6; D is ambiguous. Trimming took 5 bases from V and 1 from J, leaving 3 bases between them. The CDR3 is 13 residues long. Written as DNA, the CDR3 is TGTGCCAGCAGTGTTTCTGGGGCCAACGTCCTGACTTTC. Encoded protein: CASSVSGANVLTF.

J is TRBJ1-6 and V is TRBV7-2; D may be TRBD1 (5 bases). This CDR3 is built from 17 residues. From germline, CDR1 is SGHTA and CDR2 FQGNSA. V was clipped by 5 bases and J by 0 bases, with 14 bases between them. CDR3 loop: CASSTRGGSSYNSPLHF. The CDR3 bases are TGTGCCAGCAGCACCCGCGGGGGGAGCTCCTATAATTCACCCCTCCACTTT.

J is TRBJ1-5 and V is TRBV19, with D uncertain. Germline values: CDR1 LNHDA, CDR2 SQIVND (reference sequence). The germline V and J ends were trimmed by 1 base and 5 bases, with 9 bases remaining between them. The CDR3 spans 14 residues. CDR3 amino acids: CASSIGGSDQPQHF. The CDR3 nucleotides read TGTGCCAGTAGTATAGGAGGGAGCGATCAGCCCCAGCATTTT.

The CDR3 loop reads CASSYGLGGFGELFF. Here the CDR3 DNA reads TGTGCCAGCAGTTACGGACTAGGGGGTTTCGGGGAGCTGTTTTTT. The chain carries TRBV6-2 or TRBV6-3 and TRBJ2-2, with D maybe TRBD2 (7 bases). CDR3 length: 15 amino acids. Germline values: CDR1 MNHEY, CDR2 SVGEGT. Trimming took 2 bases from V and 7 from J, leaving 14 bases between them.

This rearrangement joins TRBV6-5 to TRBJ1-4; D remains unclear. This CDR3 region has 14 residues. Germline CDR1 is MNHEY and CDR2 is SVGAGI. Trimming removed 0 bases at V and 7 bases at J, with 9 bases between. The chain's CDR3 is CASSYSVPGEKLFF. CDR3 bases: TGTGCCAGCAGTTACTCGGTGCCTGGTGAAAAACTGTTTTTT.

V gene TRBV2 combines with J gene TRBJ1-5, with no clear D. This CDR3 has 15 residues. V was shortened by 0 bases and J by 2 bases, with 8 bases between the two germline ends. Germline assignment: CDR1 SNHLY and CDR2 FYNNEI. CDR3 amino acids: CASSEAHQGNQPQHF. As DNA, the CDR3 is TGTGCCAGCAGTGAAGCGCATCAGGGCAATCAGCCCCAGCATTTT.

The V call is TRBV30, the J call TRBJ2-1; 9 nucleotides line up with TRBD2. CDR3 length: 21 residues. V shed 0 bases, J shed 0 bases, and the junction held 18 bases outside the gene matches. Germline loops: CDR1 GTSNPN, CDR2 SVGIG (reference sequence). In DNA, the CDR3 is TGTGCCTGGAGTGTACGAGGAGGGCTAGCGGGACGTAAGAGCTCCTACAATGAGCAGTTCTTC. As protein: CAWSVRGGLAGRKSSYNEQFF.

The gene calls are TRBV10-3 and TRBJ2-3, with 10 bases fitting TRBD2. Losses at the gene ends were 6 bases for V and 0 bases for J; bases not matched to a gene: 6. Germline V gives CDR1 ENHRY, CDR2 SYGVKD. The length of the CDR3 is 16 residues. CDR3 nucleotides: TGTGCCATCAGCTCTCGGACTAGCGGTAGCACAGATACGCAGTATTTT. This gives the protein CAISSRTSGSTDTQYF.

V is TRBV6-5 and J is TRBJ1-1; D possibly corresponds to TRBD1 (6 bases). The CDR3 extends over 15 amino acids. V gave up 7 bases and J gave up 8 bases, with 23 bases separating them. Germline V gives CDR1 MNHEY, CDR2 SVGAGI. Here the CDR3 DNA reads TGTGCCAGCACTGCCGAAGGGGTACAGGGATCGGAAGCTTTCTTT. This encodes CASTAEGVQGSEAFF.

The rearrangement uses TRBV5-4 and TRBJ1-2; 10 bases align to TRBD1. The CDR3 runs 16 residues. Germline-derived CDR1 and CDR2 are SGHNT and YYREEE (reference sequence). Germline trimming cut 5 bases from V and 4 bases from J; bases unmatched to any gene: 11. This chain's CDR3 is CASSPGQGRPFYGYTF. DNA for the CDR3: TGTGCCAGCAGTCCGGGACAGGGGCGTCCCTTCTATGGCTACACCTTC.

The chain couples TRBV14 to TRBJ2-1; D is uncertain. The V end was cut by 1 base, the J end by 5 bases, with 12 bases between. Germline V gene lookup returns CDR1 SGHDN and CDR2 FVKESK. CDR3 length: 15 residues. The DNA for the CDR3 is TGTGCCAGCAGCCAAGCCCGCCCCGGAAACAATGAGCAGTTCTTC. Protein sequence: CASSQARPGNNEQFF.

The V gene is TRBV29-1, the J gene TRBJ2-3; 11 nucleotides agree with TRBD2. The germline V gene has CDR1 SQVTM and CDR2 ANQGSEA. Trimming at V came to 0 bases and at J to 0 bases, leaving 2 bases not matched to a gene. The CDR3 sequence is 16 residues long. CDR3 region: CSVEDRTSGSTDTQYF. Here the CDR3 DNA reads TGCAGCGTTGAAGATAGGACTAGCGGGAGCACAGATACGCAGTATTTT.

The chain joins TRBV7-8 to TRBJ2-2; 7 bases agree with TRBD1. Unmatched junction bases numbered 11, after V lost 3 bases and J lost 1 base. CDR3 size: 18 residues. Germline V CDR1 and CDR2: SGHVS, FQNEAQ. CDR3 sequence: CASSFRAGGPGNTGELFF. The CDR3 bases are TGTGCCAGCAGCTTCAGGGCAGGGGGTCCGGGGAACACCGGGGAGCTGTTTTTT.

The J gene is TRBJ2-1, the V gene TRBV4-1; 11 bases are a match to TRBD2. Germline V gene sequence: CDR1 MGHRA, CDR2 YSYEKL. The trim removed 0 bases at V and 0 bases at J, leaving 1 base unmatched. The CDR3 sequence is 17 residues long. The CDR3 sequence is CASSQDTSGSSYNEQFF. The CDR3 DNA reads TGCGCCAGCAGCCAAGATACTAGCGGGAGCTCCTACAATGAGCAGTTCTTC.

The rearrangement uses TRBV2 and TRBJ1-2; D may be TRBD1 (5 bases). Trimming cost V 1 base and J 3 bases, with 15 bases left between them. Per germline, CDR1 SNHLY and CDR2 FYNNEI. The CDR3 has 16 residues. Here the CDR3 reads CASSEGDLSGDYGYTF. In DNA form, the CDR3 reads TGTGCCAGCAGTGAAGGGGACCTCTCAGGTGACTATGGCTACACCTTC. The entire variable domain, with the rest obtained from reference TRBV2 and TRBJ1-2, is as follows: EPEVTQTPSHQVTQMGQEVILRCVPISNHLYFYWYRQILGQKVEFLVSFYNNEISEKSEIFDDQFSVERPDGSNFTLKIRSTKLEDSAMYFCASSEGDLSGDYGYTFGSGTRLTVV.

This clone has just a few counts. The chain has TRBV19 and TRBJ1-5, with no clear D. This CDR3 has 13 residues. V was clipped by 2 bases and J by 4 bases, with 6 bases between them. CDR1 and CDR2 (germline): LNHDA, SQIVND (reference sequence). In nucleotides, the CDR3 is TGTGCCAGTAGTATATCTGCGAATCAGCCCCAGCATTTT. It yields the protein CASSISANQPQHF.

The genes are TRBV6-2 or TRBV6-3 and TRBJ2-1; 10 positions match TRBD2. Germline loops: CDR1 MNHEY, CDR2 SVGEGT. J gave up 1 base and V 6 bases, and 12 bases lay outside the gene matches. The CDR3 contains 18 residues. The chain's CDR3 is CASSPLAGVLGSYNEQFF. The CDR3 nucleotides read TGTGCCAGCAGCCCCCTAGCGGGAGTTTTGGGGTCCTACAATGAGCAGTTCTTC.

This clone appeared once. CDR3 protein: CASSPGTSGGGTDTQYF. The DNA for the CDR3 is TGCGCCAGCAGCCCTGGGACTAGCGGGGGAGGCACAGATACGCAGTATTTT. The chain links TRBV5-1 to TRBJ2-3; TRBD2 matches 14 bases. V lost 4 bases to trimming and J lost 1 base; unmatched junction nucleotides: 5. CDR1 and CDR2 from the germline V gene are SGHRS and YFSETQ. The CDR3 spans 17 residues.